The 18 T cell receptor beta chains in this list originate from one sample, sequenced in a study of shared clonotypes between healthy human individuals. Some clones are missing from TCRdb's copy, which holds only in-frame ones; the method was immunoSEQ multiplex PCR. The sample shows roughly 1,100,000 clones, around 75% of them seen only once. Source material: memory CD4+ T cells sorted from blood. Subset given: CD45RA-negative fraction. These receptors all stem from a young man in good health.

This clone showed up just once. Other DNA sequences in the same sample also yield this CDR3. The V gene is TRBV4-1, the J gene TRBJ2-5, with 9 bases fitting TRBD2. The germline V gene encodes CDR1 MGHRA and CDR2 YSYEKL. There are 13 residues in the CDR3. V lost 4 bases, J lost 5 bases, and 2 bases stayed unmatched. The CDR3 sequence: CASSRLAGETQYF. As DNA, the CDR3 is TGCGCCAGCAGCCGTCTAGCGGGGGAGACCCAGTACTTC.

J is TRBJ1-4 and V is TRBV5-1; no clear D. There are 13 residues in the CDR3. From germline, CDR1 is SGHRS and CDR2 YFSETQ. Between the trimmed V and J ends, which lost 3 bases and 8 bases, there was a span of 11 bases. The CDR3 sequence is CASSSKLGEKLFF. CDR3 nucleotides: TGCGCCAGCAGCTCCAAGTTGGGGGAAAAACTGTTTTTT.

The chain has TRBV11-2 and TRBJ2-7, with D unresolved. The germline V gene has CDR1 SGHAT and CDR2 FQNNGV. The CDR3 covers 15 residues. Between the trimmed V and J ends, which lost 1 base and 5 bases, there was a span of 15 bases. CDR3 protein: CASSLGVGRVHEQYF. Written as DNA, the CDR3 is TGTGCCAGCAGCTTAGGAGTGGGTAGGGTCCACGAGCAGTACTTC.

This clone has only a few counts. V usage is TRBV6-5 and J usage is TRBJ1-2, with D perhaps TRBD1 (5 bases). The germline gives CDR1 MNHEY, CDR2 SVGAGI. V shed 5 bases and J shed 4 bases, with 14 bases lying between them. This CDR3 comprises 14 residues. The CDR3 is CASSEPDILYGYTF. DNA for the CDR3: TGTGCCAGCAGTGAACCGGACATACTCTATGGCTACACCTTC.

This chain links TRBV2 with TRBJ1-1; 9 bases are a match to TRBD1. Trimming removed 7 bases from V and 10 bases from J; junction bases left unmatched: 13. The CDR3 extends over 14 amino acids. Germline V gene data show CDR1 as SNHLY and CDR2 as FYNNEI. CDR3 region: CASTPGTQGARAFF. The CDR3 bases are TGTGCCAGCACCCCCGGGACACAGGGGGCCCGAGCTTTCTTT.

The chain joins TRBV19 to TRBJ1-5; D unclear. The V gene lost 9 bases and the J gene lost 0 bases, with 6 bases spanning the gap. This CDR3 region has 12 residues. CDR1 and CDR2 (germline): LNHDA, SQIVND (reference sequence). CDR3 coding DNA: TGTGCCAGCCAGTATAGCAATCAGCCCCAGCATTTT. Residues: CASQYSNQPQHF.

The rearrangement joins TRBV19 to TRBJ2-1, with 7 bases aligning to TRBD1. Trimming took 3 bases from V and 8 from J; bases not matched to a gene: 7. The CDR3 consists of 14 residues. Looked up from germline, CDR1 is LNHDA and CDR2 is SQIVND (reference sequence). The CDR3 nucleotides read TGTGCCAGTAGTATGATGGGACAGCGCGATGAGCAGTTCTTC. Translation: CASSMMGQRDEQFF.

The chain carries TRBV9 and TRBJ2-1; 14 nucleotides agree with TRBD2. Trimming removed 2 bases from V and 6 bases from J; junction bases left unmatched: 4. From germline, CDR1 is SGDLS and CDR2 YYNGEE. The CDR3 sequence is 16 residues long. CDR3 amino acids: CASSVLGLAGANEQFF. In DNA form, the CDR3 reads TGTGCCAGCAGCGTCCTGGGACTAGCGGGAGCCAATGAGCAGTTCTTC.

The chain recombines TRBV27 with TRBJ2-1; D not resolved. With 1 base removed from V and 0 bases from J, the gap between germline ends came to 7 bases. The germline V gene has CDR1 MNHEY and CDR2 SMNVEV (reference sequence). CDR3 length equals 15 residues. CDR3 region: CASSLFWSSYNEQFF. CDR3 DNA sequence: TGTGCCAGCAGTTTATTTTGGAGCTCCTACAATGAGCAGTTCTTC.

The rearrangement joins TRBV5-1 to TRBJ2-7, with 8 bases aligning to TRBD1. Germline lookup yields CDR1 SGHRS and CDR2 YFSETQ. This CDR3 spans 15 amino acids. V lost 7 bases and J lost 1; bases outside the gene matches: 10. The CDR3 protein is CASRTTTGVSYEQYF. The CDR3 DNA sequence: TGCGCCAGCCGCACAACGACAGGGGTATCCTACGAGCAGTACTTC.

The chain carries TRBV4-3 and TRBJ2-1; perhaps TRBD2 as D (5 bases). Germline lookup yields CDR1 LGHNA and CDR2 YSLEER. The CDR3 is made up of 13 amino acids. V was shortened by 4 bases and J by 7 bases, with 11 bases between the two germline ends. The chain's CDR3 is CASSREGQNEQFF. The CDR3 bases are TGCGCCAGCAGCCGTGAGGGCCAGAATGAGCAGTTCTTC.

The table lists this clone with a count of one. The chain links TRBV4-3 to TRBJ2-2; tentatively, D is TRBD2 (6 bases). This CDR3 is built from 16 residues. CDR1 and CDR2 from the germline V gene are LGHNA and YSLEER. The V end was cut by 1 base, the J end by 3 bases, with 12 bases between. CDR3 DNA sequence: TGCGCCAGCAGCCAAGGGACTGGAGGGTACACCGGGGAGCTGTTTTTT. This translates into CASSQGTGGYTGELFF.

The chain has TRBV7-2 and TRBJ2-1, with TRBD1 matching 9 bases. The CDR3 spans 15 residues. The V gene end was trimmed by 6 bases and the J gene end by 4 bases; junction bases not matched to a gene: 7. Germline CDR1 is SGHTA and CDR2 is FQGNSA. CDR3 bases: TGTGCCAGCAGTACCGACAGGGGGTCTTACAATGAGCAGTTCTTC. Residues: CASSTDRGSYNEQFF.

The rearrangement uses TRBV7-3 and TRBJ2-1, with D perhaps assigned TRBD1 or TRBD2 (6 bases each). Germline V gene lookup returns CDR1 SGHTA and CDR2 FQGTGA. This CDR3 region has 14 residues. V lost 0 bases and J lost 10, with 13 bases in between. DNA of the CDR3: TGTGCCAGCAGCTTAACTCGGGGGCCTGGGGAGCAGTTCTTC. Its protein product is CASSLTRGPGEQFF.

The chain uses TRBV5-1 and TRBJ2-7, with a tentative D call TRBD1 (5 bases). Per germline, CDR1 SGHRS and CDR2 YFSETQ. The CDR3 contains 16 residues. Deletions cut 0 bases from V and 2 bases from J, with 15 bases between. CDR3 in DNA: TGCGCCAGCAGCTTGGATCCGAGTGGGGCGACCTACGAGCAGTACTTC. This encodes CASSLDPSGATYEQYF.

The CDR3 region is CASRGSGGAGETQYF. The CDR3 DNA is TGCGCCAGCAGAGGATCAGGGGGCGCAGGGGAGACCCAGTACTTC. The rearrangement uses TRBV10-2 and TRBJ2-5; TRBD1 matches at 8 bases. The CDR3 runs 15 residues. CDR1 and CDR2 (germline): WSHSY, SAAADI. With V trimmed by 6 bases and J by 5 bases, 11 bases remained unmatched.

The CDR3 protein is CASSQIRDRGAEAFF. The CDR3 bases are TGTGCCAGTAGCCAGATAAGGGACAGGGGGGCTGAAGCTTTCTTT. The chain couples TRBV19 to TRBJ1-1, with 11 nucleotides matching TRBD1. Germline lookup yields CDR1 LNHDA and CDR2 SQIVND (reference sequence). This CDR3 contains 15 residues. V gave up 6 bases and J gave up 6 bases; unmatched junction bases: 9.

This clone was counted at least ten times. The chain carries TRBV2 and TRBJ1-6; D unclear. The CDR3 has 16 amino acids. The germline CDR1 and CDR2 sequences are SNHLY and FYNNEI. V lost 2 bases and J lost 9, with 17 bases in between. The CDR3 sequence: CASSEKWGFGSSPLHF. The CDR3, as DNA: TGTGCCAGCAGTGAAAAATGGGGATTCGGTAGTTCACCCCTCCACTTT.